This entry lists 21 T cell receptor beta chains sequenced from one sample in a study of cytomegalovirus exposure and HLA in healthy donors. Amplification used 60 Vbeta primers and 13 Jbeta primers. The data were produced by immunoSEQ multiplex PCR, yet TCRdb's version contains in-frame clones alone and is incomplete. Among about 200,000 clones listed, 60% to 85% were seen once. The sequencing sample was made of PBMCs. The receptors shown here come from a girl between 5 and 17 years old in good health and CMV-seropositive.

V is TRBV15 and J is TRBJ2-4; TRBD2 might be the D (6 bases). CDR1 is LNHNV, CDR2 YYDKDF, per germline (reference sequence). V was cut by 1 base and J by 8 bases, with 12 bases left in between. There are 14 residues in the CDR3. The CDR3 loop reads CATSRAGVGDIQYF. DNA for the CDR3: TGTGCCACCAGCAGAGCGGGGGTCGGTGACATTCAGTACTTC. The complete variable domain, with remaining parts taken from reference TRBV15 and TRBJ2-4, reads DAMVIQNPRYQVTQFGKPVTLSCSQTLNHNVMYWYQQKSSQAPKLLFHYYDKDFNNEADTPDNFQSRRPNTSFCFLDIRSPGLGDTAMYLCATSRAGVGDIQYFGAGTRLSVL.

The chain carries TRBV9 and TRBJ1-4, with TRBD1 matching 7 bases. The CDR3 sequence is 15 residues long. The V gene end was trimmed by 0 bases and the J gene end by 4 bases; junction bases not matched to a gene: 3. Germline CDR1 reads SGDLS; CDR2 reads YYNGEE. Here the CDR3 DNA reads TGTGCCAGCAGCGTAGAGACAGGGATTAATGAAAAACTGTTTTTT. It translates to CASSVETGINEKLFF.

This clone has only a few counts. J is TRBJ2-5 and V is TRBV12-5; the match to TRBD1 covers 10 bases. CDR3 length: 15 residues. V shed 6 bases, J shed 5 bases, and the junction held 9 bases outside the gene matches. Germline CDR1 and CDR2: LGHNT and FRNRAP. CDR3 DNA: TGTGCTAGTGGCGCGCCGGGACAGGGGTTCGAGACCCAGTACTTC. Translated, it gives CASGAPGQGFETQYF.

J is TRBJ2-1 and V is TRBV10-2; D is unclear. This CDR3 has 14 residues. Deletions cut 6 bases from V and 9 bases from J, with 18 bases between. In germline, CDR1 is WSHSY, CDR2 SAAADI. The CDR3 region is CASSAGALQSEQFF. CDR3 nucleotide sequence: TGCGCCAGCAGCGCTGGCGCTTTACAGAGTGAGCAGTTCTTC.

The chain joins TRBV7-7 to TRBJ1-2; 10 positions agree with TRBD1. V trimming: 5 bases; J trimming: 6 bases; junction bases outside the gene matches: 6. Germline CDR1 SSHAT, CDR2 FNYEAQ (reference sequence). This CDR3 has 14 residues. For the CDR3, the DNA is TGTGCCAGCAGCACGGACAGGGGGGAGAATGGCTACACCTTC. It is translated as CASSTDRGENGYTF.

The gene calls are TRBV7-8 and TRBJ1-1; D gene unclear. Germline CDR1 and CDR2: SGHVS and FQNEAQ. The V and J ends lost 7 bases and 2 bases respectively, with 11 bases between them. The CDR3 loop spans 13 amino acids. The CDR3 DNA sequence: TGTGCCAGCATCAACGACTATAACACTGAAGCTTTCTTT. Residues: CASINDYNTEAFF.

The CDR3 loop is CASSSRTGISYEQYF. The CDR3 nucleotides read TGTGCCAGCAGTTCCAGGACAGGGATTTCCTACGAGCAGTACTTC. V usage is TRBV6-5 and J usage is TRBJ2-7; 8 nucleotides align to TRBD1. The CDR3 contains 15 residues. The V segment lost 4 bases and the J segment 1 base; nucleotides outside the gene matches: 6. CDR1 is MNHEY and CDR2 is SVGAGI in the germline V gene.

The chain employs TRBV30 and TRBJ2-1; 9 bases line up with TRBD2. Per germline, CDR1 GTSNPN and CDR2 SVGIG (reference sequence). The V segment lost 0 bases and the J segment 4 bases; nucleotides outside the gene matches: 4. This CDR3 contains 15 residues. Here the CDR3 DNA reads TGTGCCTGGAGTGTACGCGGGGGGGCGTACAATGAGCAGTTCTTC. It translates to CAWSVRGGAYNEQFF. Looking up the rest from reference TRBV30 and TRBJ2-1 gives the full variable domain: SQTIHQWPATLVQPVGSPLSLECTVEGTSNPNLYWYRQAAGRGLQLLFYSVGIGQISSEVPQNLSASRPQDRQFILSSKKLLLSDSGFYLCAWSVRGGAYNEQFFGPGTRLTVL.

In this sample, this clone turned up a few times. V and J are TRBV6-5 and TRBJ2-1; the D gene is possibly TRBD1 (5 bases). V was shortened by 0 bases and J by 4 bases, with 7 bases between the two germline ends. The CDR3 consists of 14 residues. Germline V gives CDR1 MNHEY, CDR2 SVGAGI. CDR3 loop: CASSYSRQYNEQFF. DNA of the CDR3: TGTGCCAGCAGTTACTCGCGACAGTACAATGAGCAGTTCTTC.

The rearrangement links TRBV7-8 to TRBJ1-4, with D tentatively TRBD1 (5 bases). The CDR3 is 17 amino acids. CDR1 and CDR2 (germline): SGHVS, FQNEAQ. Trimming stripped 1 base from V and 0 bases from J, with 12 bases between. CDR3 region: CASSLGREQATNEKLFF. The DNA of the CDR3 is TGTGCCAGCAGCTTAGGTCGCGAACAGGCAACTAATGAAAAACTGTTTTTT.

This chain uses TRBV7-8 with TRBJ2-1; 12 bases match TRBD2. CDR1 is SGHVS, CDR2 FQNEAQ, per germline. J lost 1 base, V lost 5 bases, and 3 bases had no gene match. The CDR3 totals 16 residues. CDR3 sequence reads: CASSTLAGGSYNEQFF. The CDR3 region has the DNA TGTGCCAGCAGCACACTAGCGGGGGGTTCCTACAATGAGCAGTTCTTC.

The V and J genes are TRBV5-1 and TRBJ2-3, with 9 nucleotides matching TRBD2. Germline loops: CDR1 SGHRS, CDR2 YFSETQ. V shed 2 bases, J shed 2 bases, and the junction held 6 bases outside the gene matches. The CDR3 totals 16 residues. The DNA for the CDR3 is TGCGCCAGCAGCTTTGGGCTAGCGGGGACCACAGATACGCAGTATTTT. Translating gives CASSFGLAGTTDTQYF. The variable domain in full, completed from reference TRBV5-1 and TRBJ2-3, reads KAGVTQTPRYLIKTRGQQVTLSCSPISGHRSVSWYQQTPGQGLQFLFEYFSETQRNKGNFPGRFSGRQFSNSRSEMNVSTLELGDSALYLCASSFGLAGTTDTQYFGPGTRLTVL.

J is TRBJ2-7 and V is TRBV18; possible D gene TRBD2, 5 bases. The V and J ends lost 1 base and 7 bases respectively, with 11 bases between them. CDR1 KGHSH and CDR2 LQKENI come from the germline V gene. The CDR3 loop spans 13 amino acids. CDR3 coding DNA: TGTGCCAGCTCACCACAGGGTCCGGGGGAGCAGTACTTC. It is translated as CASSPQGPGEQYF.

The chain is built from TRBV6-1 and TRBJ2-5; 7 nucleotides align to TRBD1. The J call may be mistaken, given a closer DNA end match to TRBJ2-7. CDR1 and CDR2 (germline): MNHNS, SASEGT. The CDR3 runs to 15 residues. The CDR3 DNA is TGTGCCAGCAGTGAAGCGACAGGGCCCTCCTACGAGCAGTACTTC. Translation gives CASSEATGPSYEQYF.

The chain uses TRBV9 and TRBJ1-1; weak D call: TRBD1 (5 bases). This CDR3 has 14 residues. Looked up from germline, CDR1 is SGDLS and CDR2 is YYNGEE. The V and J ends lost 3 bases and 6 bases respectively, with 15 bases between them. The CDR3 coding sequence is TGTGCCAGCAGCGCCCGGGGGGGGAGCCCTGAAGCTTTCTTT. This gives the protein CASSARGGSPEAFF. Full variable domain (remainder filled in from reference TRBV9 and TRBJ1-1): DSGVTQTPKHLITATGQRVTLRCSPRSGDLSVYWYQQSLDQGLQFLIQYYNGEERAKGNILERFSAQQFPDLHSELNLSSLELGDSALYFCASSARGGSPEAFFGQGTRLTVV.

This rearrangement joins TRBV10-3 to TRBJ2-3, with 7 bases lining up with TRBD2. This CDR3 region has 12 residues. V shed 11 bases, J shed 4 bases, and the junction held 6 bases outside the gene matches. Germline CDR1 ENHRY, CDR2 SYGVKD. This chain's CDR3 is CAYRGGADTQYF. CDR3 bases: TGTGCCTACCGGGGAGGGGCAGATACGCAGTATTTT.

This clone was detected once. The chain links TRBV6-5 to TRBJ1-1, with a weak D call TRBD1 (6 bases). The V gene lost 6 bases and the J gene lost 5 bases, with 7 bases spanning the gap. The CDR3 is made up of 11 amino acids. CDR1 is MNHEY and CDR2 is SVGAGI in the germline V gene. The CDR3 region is CASRRGTEAFF. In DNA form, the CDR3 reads TGTGCCAGCAGGAGGGGGACTGAAGCTTTCTTT.

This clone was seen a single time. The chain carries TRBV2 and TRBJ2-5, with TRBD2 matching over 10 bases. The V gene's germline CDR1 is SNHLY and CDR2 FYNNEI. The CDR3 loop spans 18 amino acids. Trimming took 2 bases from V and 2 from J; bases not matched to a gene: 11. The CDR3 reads CASSERALAGGRQETQYF. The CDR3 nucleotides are TGTGCCAGCAGTGAAAGGGCATTAGCGGGGGGACGGCAAGAGACCCAGTACTTC.

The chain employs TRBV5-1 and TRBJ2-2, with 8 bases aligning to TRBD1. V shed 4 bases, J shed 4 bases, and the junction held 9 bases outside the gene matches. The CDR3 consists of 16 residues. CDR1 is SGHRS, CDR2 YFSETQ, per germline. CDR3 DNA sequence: TGCGCCAGCAGCGTCGACAGGGGAAGGGGCACCGGGGAGCTGTTTTTT. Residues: CASSVDRGRGTGELFF. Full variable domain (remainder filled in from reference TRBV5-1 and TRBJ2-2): KAGVTQTPRYLIKTRGQQVTLSCSPISGHRSVSWYQQTPGQGLQFLFEYFSETQRNKGNFPGRFSGRQFSNSRSEMNVSTLELGDSALYLCASSVDRGRGTGELFFGEGSRLTVL.

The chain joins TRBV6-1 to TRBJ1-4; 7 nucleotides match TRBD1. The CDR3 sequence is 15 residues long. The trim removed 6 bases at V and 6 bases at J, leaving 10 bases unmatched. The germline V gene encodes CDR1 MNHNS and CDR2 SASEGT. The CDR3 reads CASRGDSFSYEKLFF. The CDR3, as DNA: TGTGCCAGCAGGGGGGACAGCTTTAGTTATGAAAAACTGTTTTTT.

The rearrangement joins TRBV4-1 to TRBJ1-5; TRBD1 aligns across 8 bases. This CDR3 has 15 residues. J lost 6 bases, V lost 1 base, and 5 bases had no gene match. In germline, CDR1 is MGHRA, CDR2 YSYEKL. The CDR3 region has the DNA TGCGCCAGCAGCCAAGGCCCGGGACAGGCTCAGCCCCAGCATTTT. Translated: CASSQGPGQAQPQHF.